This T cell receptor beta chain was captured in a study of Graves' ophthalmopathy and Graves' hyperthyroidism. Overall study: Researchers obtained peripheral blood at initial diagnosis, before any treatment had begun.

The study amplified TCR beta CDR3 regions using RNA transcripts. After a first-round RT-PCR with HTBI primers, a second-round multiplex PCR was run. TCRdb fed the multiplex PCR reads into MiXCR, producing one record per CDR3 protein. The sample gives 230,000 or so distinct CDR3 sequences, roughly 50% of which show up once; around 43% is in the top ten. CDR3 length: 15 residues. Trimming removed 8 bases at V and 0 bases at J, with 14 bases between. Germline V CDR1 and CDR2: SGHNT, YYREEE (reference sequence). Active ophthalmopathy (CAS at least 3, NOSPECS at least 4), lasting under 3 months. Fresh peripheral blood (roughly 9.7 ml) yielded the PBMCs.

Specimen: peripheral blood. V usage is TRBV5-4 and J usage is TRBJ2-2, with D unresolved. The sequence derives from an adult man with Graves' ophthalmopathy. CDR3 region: CASSPRATNTGELFF. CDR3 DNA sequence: TGTGCCAGTAGTCCTCGGGCTACGAACACCGGGGAGCTGTTTTTT.